A single sample is the source of the 3 T cell receptor beta chains below, sequenced in a study of patients and donors after allogeneic stem cell transplantation. In TCRdb, the RT-PCR reads were re-called with MiXCR into one record per CDR3 protein. The sample records roughly 200,000 distinct CDR3 sequences, around two fifths being singletons. Sequenced sample: blood, either unsorted or a sorted T cell fraction (not recorded which). The receptors were gathered from a human donor who was either an allogeneic HSCT recipient or a stem cell or donor lymphocyte infusion donor (not recorded which). It is not recorded whose cells these are; they may come from a transplant donor.

The V and J genes are TRBV12-1 and TRBJ2-5. TRBV12-1 constitutes a pseudogene. This CDR3 is built from 16 residues. The CDR3 spells CASSLRIAEYQETQYF. The CDR3 nucleotides are TGTGCCAGCAGCTTACGGATAGCAGAGTACCAAGAGACCCAGTACTTC.

The genes are TRBV6-5 and TRBJ2-3, with 11 bases matching TRBD1. There are 19 residues in the CDR3. V lost 7 bases and J lost 1; bases outside the gene matches: 16. Per germline, CDR1 MNHEY and CDR2 SVGAGI. CDR3: CASTDHGTGGVHRTDTQYF. The CDR3 DNA sequence: TGTGCCAGCACGGACCACGGGACAGGGGGAGTTCATCGCACAGATACGCAGTATTTT.

The V gene is TRBV4-1, the J gene TRBJ1-2; D unclear. Germline V gene sequence: CDR1 MGHRA, CDR2 YSYEKL. The length of the CDR3 is 14 residues. V lost 0 bases and J 2 bases, leaving 7 bases between the germline ends. The CDR3 protein is CASSQDRVNYGYTF. The CDR3 DNA is TGCGCCAGCAGCCAAGATCGGGTGAACTATGGCTACACCTTC.